This T cell receptor beta chain came from a study of cytomegalovirus exposure and HLA in healthy donors. Study-level points and caveats: Highly shared variants forming one cluster were likely a sequencing artifact. A later analysis revealed that TCR association rates differed between HLA loci, peaking at DRB1 and bottoming out at HLA-C. Productive status was seen about 90% or about 30% of the time for most TCR beta V segments in an earlier analysis. The listing of roughly 160 TCR beta chains classed them as cytomegalovirus-associated.

Germline V gene sequence: CDR1 WNHNN, CDR2 SYGVQD (reference sequence). V shed 2 bases, J shed 6 bases, and the junction held 5 bases outside the gene matches. The CDR3 spans 16 residues. To note about this clone: Antigen: not known.

Primers included in the PCR were 60 Vbeta and 13 Jbeta primers. The method was immunoSEQ multiplex PCR; TCRdb's version includes in-frame clones alone and lacks a portion of them. This sample yields about 130,000 clones, of which 81% are seen a single time; 0.55% to 0.75% belongs to the top ten. The receptor was isolated from a man aged 18 to 29 in good health and CMV-seronegative. The specimen sequenced was PBMCs. The chain recombines TRBV10-1 with TRBJ2-2, with 11 bases that match TRBD1. This chain's CDR3 is CASSESLGQGAGELFF. The CDR3 DNA reads as TGCGCCAGCAGTGAGAGTTTGGGACAGGGGGCCGGGGAGCTGTTTTTT.